This section outlines one T cell receptor (beta chain) sequence together with its context. Antigen specificity is unknown. Each CDR3 protein gets one entry after TCRdb re-called the RT-PCR reads with MiXCR. The sample consists of hundreds of thousands of distinct CDR3 sequences, 7.5% to 8.5% of them appearing once. These data are taken from a study of response to subunit inactivated influenza vaccine. Study outcomes and limitations: After each seasonal influenza vaccination, few new T cells are recruited, the authors suggested.

The CDR3 is 16 amino acids. The junction had 7 bases not matched to a gene; V was cut back by 5 bases and J by 0 bases. In germline, CDR1 is SGHAT, CDR2 FQDESV (reference sequence). The chain couples TRBV11-1 to TRBJ2-3; 8 bases agree with TRBD1. This clonotype was obtained from a man aged 45 to 70 who received an inactivated influenza vaccine. The source was PBMCs from blood, collected roughly 24 months after vaccination. The CDR3 region has the DNA TGTGCCAGCAGCCCGCGACAGGGGATTAGCACAGATACGCAGTATTTT. Its protein product is CASSPRQGISTDTQYF. Filled out from reference TRBV11-1 and TRBJ2-3, the complete variable domain reads EAEVAQSPRYKITEKSQAVAFWCDPISGHATLYWYRQILGQGPELLVQFQDESVVDDSQLPKDRFSAERLKGVDSTLKIQPAELGDSAMYLCASSPRQGISTDTQYFGPGTRLTVL.